This T cell receptor (beta chain) was identified during a study of blood T cell repertoires in COVID-19. The ends were cut back, 8 bases at V and 1 base at J, with 12 bases in the middle. The CDR3 consists of 14 residues. Germline V gene lookup returns CDR1 MNHEY and CDR2 SVGAGI. Some clones are missing from TCRdb's copy, which holds only in-frame ones; the method was immunoSEQ multiplex PCR. The repertoire includes roughly 260,000 clones, about 91% of them detected once, and 2.6% sits in the top ten. This receptor was obtained from a person between 18 and 35 years old with COVID-19, enrolled during active disease. The J gene is TRBJ1-5, the V gene TRBV6-5, with D tentatively TRBD1 (5 bases). Material: peripheral blood. As DNA, the CDR3 is TGTGCCAGCTTTGTCAGGGTAAGCAATCAGCCCCAGCATTTT. It yields the protein CASFVRVSNQPQHF.